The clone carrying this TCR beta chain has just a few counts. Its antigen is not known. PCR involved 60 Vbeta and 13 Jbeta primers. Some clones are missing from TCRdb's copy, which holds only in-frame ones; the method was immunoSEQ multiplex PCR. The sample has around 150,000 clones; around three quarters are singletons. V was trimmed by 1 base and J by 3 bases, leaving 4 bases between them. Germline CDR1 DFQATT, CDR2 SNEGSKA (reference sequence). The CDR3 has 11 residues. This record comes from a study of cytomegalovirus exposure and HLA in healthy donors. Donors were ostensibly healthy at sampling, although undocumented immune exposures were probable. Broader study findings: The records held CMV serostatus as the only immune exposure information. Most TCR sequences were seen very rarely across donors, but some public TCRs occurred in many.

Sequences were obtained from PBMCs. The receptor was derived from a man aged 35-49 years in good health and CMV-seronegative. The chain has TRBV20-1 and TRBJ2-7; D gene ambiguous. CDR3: CSARGGYEQYF. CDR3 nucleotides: TGCAGTGCTAGAGGAGGCTACGAGCAGTACTTC.